Each of the 3 T cell receptor beta chains below was sequenced from the same sample in a study of blood T cell repertoires in COVID-19. The assay was immunoSEQ multiplex PCR, and TCRdb's table has in-frame clones only and misses some. Of 120,000 or so clones in the sample, 85% were seen once. Sequences were obtained from peripheral blood. Receptors originate from a man at least 80 years old with active or convalescent COVID-19.

The chain uses TRBV5-4 and TRBJ2-7, with TRBD2 identical over 16 bases. The CDR3 has 16 amino acids. CDR1 SGHNT and CDR2 YYREEE come from the germline V gene (reference sequence). V shed 4 bases, J shed 6 bases, and the junction held 7 bases outside the gene matches. CDR3: CASSPGLAGGPGEQYF. In DNA, the CDR3 is TGTGCCAGCAGCCCGGGACTAGCGGGAGGGCCGGGCGAGCAGTACTTC.

The chain combines TRBV25-1 with TRBJ1-3; D is uncertain. From germline, CDR1 is MGHDK and CDR2 SYGVNS. V shed 2 bases and J shed 2 bases, with 7 bases lying between them. The CDR3 contains 14 residues. The CDR3 DNA sequence: TGTGCCAGCAGTGAACGCAGGACTGGAAACACCATATATTTT. Translated: CASSERRTGNTIYF.

The CDR3 DNA is TGTGCCAGCAGCTTACGGCCCCGGGGGGGCCTAGATACGCAGTATTTT. The encoded protein is CASSLRPRGGLDTQYF. The genes are TRBV7-3 and TRBJ2-3, with 8 positions matching TRBD2. Per germline, CDR1 SGHTA and CDR2 FQGTGA. V was pared by 2 bases and J by 5 bases, with 9 bases of the junction left unmatched. The CDR3 length is 16 residues.